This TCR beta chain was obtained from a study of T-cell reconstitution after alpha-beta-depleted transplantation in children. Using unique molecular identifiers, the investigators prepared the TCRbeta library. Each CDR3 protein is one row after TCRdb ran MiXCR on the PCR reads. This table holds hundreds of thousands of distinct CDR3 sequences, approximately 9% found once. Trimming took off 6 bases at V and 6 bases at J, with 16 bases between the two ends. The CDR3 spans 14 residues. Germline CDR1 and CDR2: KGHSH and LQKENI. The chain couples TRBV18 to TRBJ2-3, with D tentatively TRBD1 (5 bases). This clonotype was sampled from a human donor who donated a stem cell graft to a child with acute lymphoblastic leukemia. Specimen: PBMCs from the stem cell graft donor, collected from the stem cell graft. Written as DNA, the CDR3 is TGTGCCAGCTCGGCCGTTGTCAGGGATGATACGCAGTATTTT. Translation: CASSAVVRDDTQYF.